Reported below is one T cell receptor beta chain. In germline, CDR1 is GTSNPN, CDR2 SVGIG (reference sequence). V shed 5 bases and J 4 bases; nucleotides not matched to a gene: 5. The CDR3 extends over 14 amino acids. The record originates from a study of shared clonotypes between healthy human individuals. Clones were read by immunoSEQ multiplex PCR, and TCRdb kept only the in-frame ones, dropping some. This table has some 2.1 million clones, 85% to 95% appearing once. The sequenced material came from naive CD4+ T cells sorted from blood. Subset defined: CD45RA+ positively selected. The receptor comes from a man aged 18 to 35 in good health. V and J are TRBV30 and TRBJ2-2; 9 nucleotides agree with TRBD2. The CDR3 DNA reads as TGTGCCTGGTTAGGGACTAGCCGCACCGGGGAGCTGTTTTTT. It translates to CAWLGTSRTGELFF. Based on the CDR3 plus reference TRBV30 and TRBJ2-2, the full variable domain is SQTIHQWPATLVQPVGSPLSLECTVEGTSNPNLYWYRQAAGRGLQLLFYSVGIGQISSEVPQNLSASRPQDRQFILSSKKLLLSDSGFYLCAWLGTSRTGELFFGEGSRLTVL.